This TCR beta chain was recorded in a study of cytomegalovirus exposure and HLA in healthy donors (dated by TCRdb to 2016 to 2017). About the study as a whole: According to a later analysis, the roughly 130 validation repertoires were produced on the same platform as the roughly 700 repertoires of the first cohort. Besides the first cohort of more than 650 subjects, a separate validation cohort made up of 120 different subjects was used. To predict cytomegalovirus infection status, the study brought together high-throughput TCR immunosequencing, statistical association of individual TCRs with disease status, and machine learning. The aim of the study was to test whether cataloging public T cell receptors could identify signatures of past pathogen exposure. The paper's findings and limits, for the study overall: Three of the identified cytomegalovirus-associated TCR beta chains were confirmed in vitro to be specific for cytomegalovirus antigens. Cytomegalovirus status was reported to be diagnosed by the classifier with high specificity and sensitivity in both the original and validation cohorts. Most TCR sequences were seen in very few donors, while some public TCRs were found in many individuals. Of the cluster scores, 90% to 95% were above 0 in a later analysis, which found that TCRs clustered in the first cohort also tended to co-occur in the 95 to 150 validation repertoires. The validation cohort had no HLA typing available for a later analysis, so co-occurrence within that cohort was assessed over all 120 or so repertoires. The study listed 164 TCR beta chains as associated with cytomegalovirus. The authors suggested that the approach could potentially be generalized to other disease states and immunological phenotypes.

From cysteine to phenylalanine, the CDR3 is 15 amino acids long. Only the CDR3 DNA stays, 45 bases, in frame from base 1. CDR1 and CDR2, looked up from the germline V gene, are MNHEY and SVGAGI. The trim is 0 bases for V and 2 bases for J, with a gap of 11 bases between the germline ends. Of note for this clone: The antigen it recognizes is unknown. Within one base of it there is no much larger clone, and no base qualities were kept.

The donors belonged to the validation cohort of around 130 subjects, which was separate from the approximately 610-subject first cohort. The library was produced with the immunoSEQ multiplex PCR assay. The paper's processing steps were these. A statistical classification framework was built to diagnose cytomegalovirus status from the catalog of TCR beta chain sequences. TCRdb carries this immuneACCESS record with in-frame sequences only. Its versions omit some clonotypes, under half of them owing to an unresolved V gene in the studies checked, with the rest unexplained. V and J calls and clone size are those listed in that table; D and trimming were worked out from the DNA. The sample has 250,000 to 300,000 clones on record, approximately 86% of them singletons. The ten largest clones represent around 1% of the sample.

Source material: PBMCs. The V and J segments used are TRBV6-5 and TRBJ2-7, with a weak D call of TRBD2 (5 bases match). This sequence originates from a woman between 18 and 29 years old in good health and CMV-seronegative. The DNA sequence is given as TGTGCCAGCAGTTACTCGGGCCCCGGGACCTACGAGCAGTACTTC. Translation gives CASSYSGPGTYEQYF.